Listed here are 22 T cell receptor beta chains from one sample, sequenced in a study of T cells in Graves' hyperthyroidism and ophthalmopathy. It was RNA transcripts that yielded the amplified TCR beta CDR3 regions. First-round RT-PCR targeting the TCR CDR3 was performed with the HTBI primer set. TCRdb processed the multiplex PCR reads anew with MiXCR; each CDR3 protein has one entry. This table has a few hundred thousand distinct CDR3 sequences, around 14% appearing once. Sequencing used blood. The source is a woman aged 18 to 35 with Graves' hyperthyroidism.

This clonotype was detected only a few times. V gene TRBV6-1 combines with J gene TRBJ1-4, with D possibly being TRBD1 (5 bases). Germline V lookup: CDR1 MNHNS, CDR2 SASEGT. The CDR3 extends over 17 amino acids. Trimming cost V 5 bases and J 4 bases, with 20 bases left between them. The CDR3 DNA is TGTGCCAGCAGTTTGGGACGCACCGTGGGGCTTAATGAAAAACTGTTTTTT. Protein product: CASSLGRTVGLNEKLFF.

There are a few counts of this clonotype. The chain is built from TRBV5-4 and TRBJ2-5; TRBD1 aligns across 7 bases. The CDR3 loop spans 14 amino acids. The V gene end was trimmed by 2 bases and the J gene end by 1 base; junction bases not matched to a gene: 2. Germline assignment: CDR1 SGHNT and CDR2 YYREEE (reference sequence). The CDR3 nucleotides are TGTGCCAGCAGCTTCCGACAGGGCCAAGAGACCCAGTACTTC. Its translation: CASSFRQGQETQYF.

This clonotype was seen at least ten times. The rearrangement joins TRBV27 to TRBJ2-3; D perhaps matches TRBD1 (5 bases). The length of the CDR3 is 12 residues. Trimming stripped 6 bases from V and 6 bases from J, with 10 bases between. Germline-derived CDR1 and CDR2 are MNHEY and SMNVEV (reference sequence). The CDR3, as DNA: TGTGCCAGCAGCTTAAGGGGTGATACGCAGTATTTT. It is translated as CASSLRGDTQYF.

This clonotype occurred many times. The chain uses TRBV7-2 and TRBJ2-5; D unclear. Trimming removed 5 bases at V and 1 base at J, with 17 bases between. The CDR3 totals 16 residues. Looked up from germline, CDR1 is SGHTA and CDR2 is FQGNSA. The CDR3 sequence is CASSRKILGSQETQYF. The DNA of the CDR3 is TGTGCCAGCAGCCGAAAAATCTTGGGCAGCCAAGAGACCCAGTACTTC.

The V call is TRBV6-1, the J call TRBJ1-2; 7 bases match TRBD1. The germline gives CDR1 MNHNS, CDR2 SASEGT. CDR3 length equals 13 residues. V lost 6 bases and J lost 8; bases outside the gene matches: 9. CDR3 nucleotides: TGTGCCAGCAGCCTCCAGGGGGATGGCGGCTACACCTTC. Protein product: CASSLQGDGGYTF.

The chain is built from TRBV2 and TRBJ2-3; D may be TRBD2 (5 bases). CDR3 length: 11 amino acids. Germline loops: CDR1 SNHLY, CDR2 FYNNEI. Trimming shortened V by 7 bases and J by 6 bases, and 8 bases separated the two germline ends. The CDR3 region is CASTRGDTQYF. For the CDR3, the DNA is TGTGCCAGCACCCGGGGTGATACGCAGTATTTT.

This clonotype was picked up many times. J is TRBJ1-4 and V is TRBV11-3, with a tentative D call TRBD1 (5 bases). The CDR3 sequence is 15 residues long. Germline V CDR1 and CDR2: SGHNT, YENEEA. Trimming took 5 bases from V and 8 from J, leaving 18 bases between them. In DNA, the CDR3 is TGTGCCAGCAGCGCCCCAGGGAGTAGGTTGGAAAAACTGTTTTTT. It translates to CASSAPGSRLEKLFF.

This clonotype was detected ten times or more. V gene TRBV28 combines with J gene TRBJ2-5; a possible D gene is TRBD1 (6 bases). Germline loops: CDR1 MDHEN, CDR2 SYDVKM. The V and J ends lost 2 bases and 5 bases respectively, with 12 bases between them. The CDR3 sequence is 14 residues long. The CDR3 reads CASSLATGQETQYF. The CDR3 DNA reads TGTGCCAGCAGTTTAGCGACCGGACAGGAGACCCAGTACTTC.

Many counts were recorded for this clonotype. The J gene is TRBJ1-5, the V gene TRBV7-2; D gene ambiguous. CDR1 is SGHTA, CDR2 FQGNSA, per germline. The CDR3 totals 17 residues. With 2 bases removed from V and 0 bases from J, the gap between germline ends came to 14 bases. The CDR3 DNA follows: TGTGCCAGCAGCTTAATAAGTGGCAGGTTTAGCAATCAGCCCCAGCATTTT. This encodes CASSLISGRFSNQPQHF.

This chain connects TRBV5-1 to TRBJ2-4; 8 nucleotides agree with TRBD1. CDR1 is SGHRS and CDR2 is YFSETQ in the germline V gene. This CDR3 contains 14 residues. J was trimmed by 12 bases and V by 4 bases; bases with no gene match: 12. DNA for the CDR3: TGCGCCAGCAGCACCCTCGATCGGACAGGGAATCAGTACTTC. Protein sequence: CASSTLDRTGNQYF. Based on the CDR3 plus reference TRBV5-1 and TRBJ2-4, the full variable domain is KAGVTQTPRYLIKTRGQQVTLSCSPISGHRSVSWYQQTPGQGLQFLFEYFSETQRNKGNFPGRFSGRQFSNSRSEMNVSTLELGDSALYLCASSTLDRTGNQYFGAGTRLSVL.

The chain has TRBV9 and TRBJ2-3, with 7 positions matching TRBD2. The CDR3 consists of 15 residues. Germline lookup yields CDR1 SGDLS and CDR2 YYNGEE. With V trimmed by 3 bases and J by 2 bases, 6 bases remained unmatched. The CDR3 sequence: CASSASGYHTDTQYF. The CDR3 nucleotides read TGTGCCAGCAGCGCTAGCGGATACCACACAGATACGCAGTATTTT. The whole variable domain, filled in from reference TRBV9 and TRBJ2-3, reads DSGVTQTPKHLITATGQRVTLRCSPRSGDLSVYWYQQSLDQGLQFLIQYYNGEERAKGNILERFSAQQFPDLHSELNLSSLELGDSALYFCASSASGYHTDTQYFGPGTRLTVL.

Many counts were recorded for this clonotype. The chain is built from TRBV28 and TRBJ2-6, with TRBD1 matching over 10 bases. Germline V gene sequence: CDR1 MDHEN, CDR2 SYDVKM. V gave up 4 bases and J gave up 4 bases; unmatched junction bases: 7. The CDR3 has 17 residues. The CDR3 DNA reads as TGTGCCAGCAGTTCCCCCGGGACAGGGGTAGGGGCCAACGTCCTGACTTTC. Translated, it gives CASSSPGTGVGANVLTF.

The genes are TRBV9 and TRBJ1-2; D is ambiguous. This CDR3 has 14 amino acids. V was shortened by 3 bases and J by 5 bases, with 14 bases between the two germline ends. From germline, CDR1 is SGDLS and CDR2 YYNGEE. CDR3 residues: CASSASGDSYGYTF. The CDR3 DNA reads TGTGCCAGCAGCGCTTCAGGCGACTCATATGGCTACACCTTC.

The chain recombines TRBV4-1 with TRBJ2-7; the match to TRBD1 covers 7 bases. CDR1 is MGHRA and CDR2 is YSYEKL in the germline V gene. V dropped 2 bases and J dropped 4; count of bases not matched to a gene: 8. The CDR3 has 15 residues. The CDR3 region is CASSQQLDRPYEQYF. DNA of the CDR3: TGCGCCAGCAGCCAACAGTTGGACAGGCCGTACGAGCAGTACTTC.

Ten or more counts support this clonotype. The chain has TRBV5-1 and TRBJ1-1, with D uncertain. The CDR3 has 14 residues. The germline CDR1 and CDR2 sequences are SGHRS and YFSETQ. Deletions cut 6 bases from V and 0 bases from J, with 12 bases between. The CDR3 DNA reads as TGCGCCAGCACCCCGGGAAATTTGAACACTGAAGCTTTCTTT. The encoded protein is CASTPGNLNTEAFF.

The V and J genes are TRBV4-1 and TRBJ2-5; perhaps TRBD2 as D (6 bases). V shed 1 base and J shed 6 bases, with 15 bases lying between them. Germline loops: CDR1 MGHRA, CDR2 YSYEKL. The CDR3 length is 15 residues. The CDR3 DNA follows: TGCGCCAGCAGCCAAGGGTTAGTGGACTACCAGACCCAGTACTTC. Residues: CASSQGLVDYQTQYF.

This clonotype was detected ten times or more. The chain combines TRBV11-2 with TRBJ2-5; possible D gene TRBD2, 5 bases. The CDR3 is 14 amino acids. The ends were cut back, 1 base at V and 3 bases at J, with 9 bases in the middle. CDR1 and CDR2 (germline): SGHAT, FQNNGV. CDR3 protein: CASSLGSGEETQYF. CDR3 sequence (DNA): TGTGCCAGCAGCTTAGGATCCGGGGAAGAGACCCAGTACTTC.

Here the CDR3 reads CASSQDWSGGLDEQFF. In DNA form, the CDR3 reads TGTGCCAGCAGCCAAGATTGGTCGGGGGGTTTGGATGAGCAGTTCTTC. The chain carries TRBV4-2 and TRBJ2-1; 7 nucleotides match TRBD2. Germline CDR1 LGHNA, CDR2 YNFKEQ. The CDR3 has 16 amino acids. The V and J ends lost 0 bases and 8 bases, in that order; junction bases with no gene match: 10.

Of note for this clonotype: A read error may produce the germline difference seen at one junction end. The chain has TRBV3-1 and TRBJ2-2; 7 nucleotides align to TRBD2. This CDR3 region has 11 residues. Per germline, CDR1 LGHDT and CDR2 YNNKEL (reference sequence). CDR3 sequence: CASSQGGELFF. CDR3 coding DNA: TGTGCCAGCAGCCAGGGAGGGGAACTGTTTTTT. The full variable domain, in which reference TRBV3-1 and TRBJ2-2 provide the parts outside the CDR3, is DTAVSQTPKYLVTQMGNDKSIKCEQNLGHDTMYWYKQDSKKFLKIMFSYNNKELIINETVPNRFSPKSPDKAHLNLHINSLELGDSAVYFCASSQGGELFFGEGSRLTVL.

This chain uses TRBV9 with TRBJ2-2; no clear D. The V end was cut by 1 base, the J end by 1 base, with 5 bases between. This CDR3 contains 14 residues. Germline V gene sequence: CDR1 SGDLS, CDR2 YYNGEE. CDR3 sequence reads: CASSVMMNTGELFF. The CDR3 region has the DNA TGTGCCAGCAGCGTAATGATGAACACCGGGGAGCTGTTTTTT.

This clonotype was picked up many times. The V and J genes are TRBV10-3 and TRBJ1-1; 8 nucleotides line up with TRBD1. The CDR3 has 15 residues. J lost 0 bases, V lost 3 bases, and 3 bases had no gene match. The germline V gene encodes CDR1 ENHRY and CDR2 SYGVKD. The CDR3 loop reads CAISDGQGLNTEAFF. The CDR3 nucleotides read TGTGCCATCAGTGACGGACAGGGCCTGAACACTGAAGCTTTCTTT.

This clonotype appeared many times. This chain links TRBV6-5 with TRBJ1-5; 8 nucleotides align to TRBD1. Losses at the gene ends were 2 bases for V and 0 bases for J; bases not matched to a gene: 21. Looked up from germline, CDR1 is MNHEY and CDR2 is SVGAGI. The CDR3 totals 22 residues. CDR3: CASSYQVWDRFVAFYSNQPQHF. The CDR3 nucleotides are TGTGCCAGCAGTTACCAAGTCTGGGACAGGTTCGTTGCCTTTTATAGCAATCAGCCCCAGCATTTT.